This T cell receptor beta chain was sequenced for a study of response to subunit inactivated influenza vaccine. Notes on the study in general: It was suggested by the authors that few new T cells are recruited by each seasonal influenza vaccination.

TCRdb re-called the RT-PCR reads with MiXCR, one entry per CDR3 protein. The data contain over 750,000 distinct CDR3 sequences, approximately 21% of them singletons. Trimming cost V 4 bases and J 4 bases; bases outside gene matches: 4. The CDR3 runs to 14 residues. Germline V lookup: CDR1 SGHTA, CDR2 FQGNSA. As for this clonotype: Antigen unknown.

Sequencing was performed on PBMCs from blood, taken more than 4 days after vaccination. This chain links TRBV7-2 with TRBJ1-2; 9 bases are a match to TRBD1. This TCR was recovered from a man between 45 and 60 years old who received an inactivated influenza vaccine. This chain's CDR3 is CASSWDRDGYGYTF. The CDR3 bases are TGTGCCAGCAGCTGGGACAGGGACGGCTATGGCTACACCTTC.